The 26 T cell receptor beta chains below were found in one sample sequenced in a study of spatial heterogeneity in lung cancer (dated by TCRdb to the late 2010s). Sample time point, as interpreted from the label and publication: sample taken at primary tumor resection. Without any cell sorting, TCR sequencing was performed on whole RNA extracted either from tumor and nontumor lung tissue or from cryopreserved PBMC samples. Libraries were built with 5' RACE. Sequencing used a NextSeq 500. The public reads were reanalyzed by TCRdb: fastp trimming at Q25, MiXCR alignment, in-frame beta chains only. CDR3 protein sequences are deduplicated, and each keeps its most common genes and DNA. Recorded for this sample are tens of thousands of distinct CDR3 sequences; roughly an eighth of them occurred a single time. The top ten hold around 4.3% of the sample. This specimen was PBMCs, taken at surgery. The receptors stem from a male donor with early-stage non-small cell lung cancer.

The CDR3 DNA reads as TGTGCCAGCAGTGCCCCGGGTAAGAGCTCCTACGAGCAGTACTTC. This translates into CASSAPGKSSYEQYF. The chain has TRBV25-1 and TRBJ2-7; the D is unclear. Germline lookup yields CDR1 MGHDK and CDR2 SYGVNS. Trimming took off 4 bases at V and 0 bases at J, with 13 bases between the two ends. The CDR3 totals 15 residues.

This clonotype occurred many times. This chain links TRBV18 with TRBJ1-5; 8 bases are shared with TRBD1. This CDR3 has 14 amino acids. The V and J ends lost 3 bases and 2 bases, in that order; junction bases with no gene match: 0. Germline values: CDR1 KGHSH, CDR2 LQKENI. The CDR3 here is CASSPGQGNQPQHF. DNA of the CDR3: TGTGCCAGCTCACCGGGACAGGGCAATCAGCCCCAGCATTTT.

The V and J genes are TRBV29-1 and TRBJ2-1, with 7 bases lining up with TRBD2. Germline V lookup: CDR1 SQVTM, CDR2 ANQGSEA. Trimming took 4 bases from V and 0 from J; bases not matched to a gene: 3. The CDR3 extends over 14 amino acids. The CDR3 reads CSVAPGGSYNEQFF. The DNA for the CDR3 is TGCAGCGTTGCTCCGGGGGGCTCCTACAATGAGCAGTTCTTC.

This clonotype was counted many times. The chain couples TRBV29-1 to TRBJ1-2; D unclear. CDR1 and CDR2 from the germline V gene are SQVTM and ANQGSEA. The V and J ends lost 0 bases and 3 bases respectively, with 11 bases between them. There are 14 residues in the CDR3. The CDR3 DNA is TGCAGCGTTGAAGATCTTCCTTCGGACTATGGCTACACCTTC. It specifies CSVEDLPSDYGYTF.

This clonotype turned up a few times. The rearrangement links TRBV6-6 to TRBJ2-3; weak D call: TRBD2 (6 bases). CDR3 size: 15 residues. Deletions cut 6 bases from V and 1 base from J, with 14 bases between. Looked up from germline, CDR1 is MNHNY and CDR2 is SVGAGI (reference sequence). CDR3 in DNA: TGTGCCAGCAGGGGGGAGGCTTTTCGCACAGATACGCAGTATTTT. This gives the protein CASRGEAFRTDTQYF.

This sequence joins TRBV7-9 and TRBJ2-5; possible D gene TRBD2, 6 bases. CDR1 is SEHNR, CDR2 FQNEAQ, per germline (reference sequence). This CDR3 has 13 residues. Trimming removed 5 bases at V and 5 bases at J, with 12 bases between. The CDR3 region has the DNA TGTGCCAGCAGCCCCTCGGGGGTTGAGACCCAGTACTTC. It encodes CASSPSGVETQYF.

The rearrangement links TRBV19 to TRBJ2-7; D not certain. Germline V CDR1 and CDR2: LNHDA, SQIVND (reference sequence). The V gene lost 0 bases and the J gene lost 0 bases, with 6 bases spanning the gap. This CDR3 has 14 residues. The CDR3 DNA reads as TGTGCCAGTAGTATAGATCCGTCCTCCTACGAGCAGTACTTC. This translates into CASSIDPSSYEQYF.

In its sample, this clonotype was seen a few times. This chain connects TRBV29-1 to TRBJ1-3, with D unclear. Trimming cost V 3 bases and J 1 base, with 7 bases left between them. The germline CDR1 and CDR2 sequences are SQVTM and ANQGSEA. The CDR3 sequence is 13 residues long. CDR3 residues: CSVEAESGNTIYF. CDR3 coding DNA: TGCAGCGTTGAGGCGGAGTCTGGAAACACCATATATTTT.

This clonotype turned up a few times. V usage is TRBV20-1 and J usage is TRBJ2-3, with 10 bases lining up with TRBD2. The CDR3 consists of 16 residues. V shed 1 base, J shed 6 bases, and the junction held 10 bases outside the gene matches. The germline CDR1 and CDR2 sequences are DFQATT and SNEGSKA (reference sequence). The DNA for the CDR3 is TGCAGTGCTAGAGGGCCGGGACTAGCGCTTGATGATACGCAGTATTTT. It is translated as CSARGPGLALDDTQYF.

This clonotype was detected a few times. This CDR3 is CASSFPGVSRSPLHF. The CDR3 DNA is TGTGCCAGCAGCTTCCCCGGGGTTTCCAGATCACCCCTCCACTTT. The chain carries TRBV28 and TRBJ1-6; no clear D. This CDR3 contains 15 residues. The V and J ends lost 6 bases and 10 bases respectively, with 19 bases between them. CDR1 and CDR2 from the germline V gene are MDHEN and SYDVKM.

In its sample, this clonotype was seen a few times. The chain recombines TRBV7-3 with TRBJ2-7; D is perhaps TRBD1 (6 bases). This CDR3 has 14 residues. Trimming shortened V by 1 base and J by 0 bases, and 7 bases separated the two germline ends. Germline V gene data show CDR1 as SGHTA and CDR2 as FQGTGA. DNA of the CDR3: TGTGCCAGCAGCTTAAGGGGGCCCTCCTACGAGCAGTACTTC. Amino acid sequence: CASSLRGPSYEQYF. The whole variable domain, remainder taken from reference TRBV7-3 and TRBJ2-7, is GAGVSQTPSNKVTEKGKYVELRCDPISGHTALYWYRQSLGQGPEFLIYFQGTGAADDSGLPNDRFFAVRPEGSVSTLKIQRTERGDSAVYLCASSLRGPSYEQYFGPGTRLTVT.

This clonotype occurred a few times. The J gene is TRBJ2-3, the V gene TRBV29-1; 7 bases agree with TRBD2. This CDR3 contains 12 residues. The V gene's germline CDR1 is SQVTM and CDR2 ANQGSEA. V shed 4 bases and J 10 bases; nucleotides not matched to a gene: 8. The CDR3 spells CSVGGSDGSQYF. The CDR3 bases are TGCAGCGTTGGCGGGAGCGACGGTTCGCAGTATTTT.

The chain is built from TRBV5-6 and TRBJ2-1; D is uncertain. Germline V gene sequence: CDR1 SGHDT, CDR2 YYEEEE. This CDR3 is built from 15 residues. The V gene lost 4 bases and the J gene lost 4 bases, with 15 bases spanning the gap. CDR3 in DNA: TGTGCCAGCAGCGCCCCGGGTGGGTATTACAATGAGCAGTTCTTC. As protein: CASSAPGGYYNEQFF.

This clonotype was observed many times. V usage is TRBV20-1 and J usage is TRBJ1-1; 7 bases match TRBD1. The CDR3 is 15 residues long. V dropped 6 bases and J dropped 6; count of bases not matched to a gene: 16. Per the germline V gene, CDR1 is DFQATT and CDR2 is SNEGSKA (reference sequence). CDR3 sequence reads: CSAGGGKTGWAEAFF. CDR3 nucleotide sequence: TGCAGTGCGGGAGGGGGTAAGACAGGGTGGGCTGAAGCTTTCTTT.

This clonotype was counted at least ten times. This chain uses TRBV3-1 with TRBJ1-5, with a tentative D call TRBD1 (6 bases). CDR3 length: 17 amino acids. Germline V gene lookup returns CDR1 LGHDT and CDR2 YNNKEL (reference sequence). Trimming pared 0 bases from V and 6 bases from J, leaving 18 bases between. The CDR3 nucleotides are TGTGCCAGCAGCCAAGATCTGGGCAGGGGTATCGGTCAGCCCCAGCATTTT. Translating it yields CASSQDLGRGIGQPQHF.

The chain carries TRBV3-1 and TRBJ2-2; no reliable D call. V was shortened by 0 bases and J by 6 bases, with 5 bases between the two germline ends. The V gene's germline CDR1 is LGHDT and CDR2 YNNKEL (reference sequence). The CDR3 is 13 residues long. CDR3 coding DNA: TGTGCCAGCAGCCAAGACGCCCCCGGGGAGCTGTTTTTT. Protein: CASSQDAPGELFF.

This clonotype was counted between two and nine times. The V gene is TRBV5-6, the J gene TRBJ1-2; 9 bases line up with TRBD1. V lost 2 bases to trimming and J lost 6 bases; unmatched junction nucleotides: 5. The CDR3 runs 14 residues. Germline V CDR1 and CDR2: SGHDT, YYEEEE. CDR3 region: CASSLGQGIHGYTF. Written as DNA, the CDR3 is TGTGCCAGCAGCTTAGGACAGGGGATCCATGGCTACACCTTC. Filled out from reference TRBV5-6 and TRBJ1-2, the complete variable domain reads DAGVTQSPTHLIKTRGQQVTLRCSPKSGHDTVSWYQQALGQGPQFIFQYYEEEERQRGNFPDRFSGHQFPNYSSELNVNALLLGDSALYLCASSLGQGIHGYTFGSGTRLTVV.

This clonotype was observed a handful of times. The rearrangement links TRBV5-1 to TRBJ2-2; D is unclear. This CDR3 region has 13 residues. Trimming removed 4 bases from V and 6 bases from J, with 10 bases in between. CDR1 SGHRS and CDR2 YFSETQ come from the germline V gene. CDR3 region: CASSLQEPGELFF. The CDR3 nucleotides read TGCGCCAGCAGCCTGCAGGAGCCCGGGGAGCTGTTTTTT.

This clonotype was detected many times. V and J are TRBV3-1 and TRBJ2-5; TRBD2 matches 10 bases. Germline V gives CDR1 LGHDT, CDR2 YNNKEL (reference sequence). The CDR3 length is 16 residues. Trimming at V came to 1 base and at J to 2 bases, leaving 4 bases not matched to a gene. DNA of the CDR3: TGTGCCAGCAGCCAAGGACTAGCGGGCGGACAAGAGACCCAGTACTTC. It translates to CASSQGLAGGQETQYF.

This clonotype was observed a handful of times. The chain has TRBV25-1 and TRBJ1-6, with D tentatively TRBD1 (6 bases). Trimming cost V 2 bases and J 7 bases, with 12 bases left between them. The CDR3 spans 15 residues. Germline V lookup: CDR1 MGHDK, CDR2 SYGVNS. CDR3 loop: CASSEVTGKNSPLHF. The CDR3 nucleotides are TGTGCCAGCAGTGAAGTAACAGGGAAGAATTCACCCCTCCACTTT. The full variable domain, completed using reference TRBV25-1 and TRBJ1-6, is EADIYQTPRYLVIGTGKKITLECSQTMGHDKMYWYQQDPGMELHLIHYSYGVNSTEKGDLSSESTVSRIRTEHFPLTLESARPSHTSQYLCASSEVTGKNSPLHFGNGTRLTVT.

This clonotype was counted a few times. The gene calls are TRBV5-1 and TRBJ1-2; perhaps TRBD1 as D (6 bases). This CDR3 contains 15 residues. CDR1 is SGHRS, CDR2 YFSETQ, per germline. Deletions cut 0 bases from V and 4 bases from J, with 13 bases between. The CDR3 region has the DNA TGCGCCAGCAGCTTGGTCGGGGGGCAACGCTATGGCTACACCTTC. It codes for CASSLVGGQRYGYTF. Filled out from reference TRBV5-1 and TRBJ1-2, the complete variable domain reads KAGVTQTPRYLIKTRGQQVTLSCSPISGHRSVSWYQQTPGQGLQFLFEYFSETQRNKGNFPGRFSGRQFSNSRSEMNVSTLELGDSALYLCASSLVGGQRYGYTFGSGTRLTVV.

There are a few counts of this clonotype. This CDR3 reads CASSEGGGAHYGYTF. Written as DNA, the CDR3 is TGTGCCAGCAGTGAAGGAGGGGGGGCTCACTATGGCTACACCTTC. The rearrangement links TRBV2 to TRBJ1-2, with a weak D call TRBD1 (6 bases). From germline, CDR1 is SNHLY and CDR2 FYNNEI. The CDR3 totals 15 residues. V gave up 1 base and J gave up 3 bases, with 12 bases separating them.

This chain joins TRBV3-1 and TRBJ2-1; D may be TRBD2 (5 bases). V was shortened by 0 bases and J by 5 bases, with 11 bases between the two germline ends. The CDR3 is made up of 15 amino acids. CDR1 and CDR2 from the germline V gene are LGHDT and YNNKEL (reference sequence). The CDR3 sequence: CASSQDRGGHNEQFF. The CDR3 DNA sequence: TGTGCCAGCAGCCAAGATCGGGGTGGGCACAATGAGCAGTTCTTC.

This clonotype has only a few counts. V usage is TRBV29-1 and J usage is TRBJ1-1; perhaps TRBD1 as D (5 bases). Germline V gene data show CDR1 as SQVTM and CDR2 as ANQGSEA. V lost 1 base and J lost 0, with 24 bases in between. CDR3 length: 19 residues. CDR3 sequence: CSVEGFRDPRWGLNTEAFF. In DNA form, the CDR3 reads TGCAGCGTTGAAGGTTTCCGGGACCCCAGATGGGGCCTGAACACTGAAGCTTTCTTT.

This clonotype was picked up a small number of times. V and J are TRBV12-3 or TRBV12-4 and TRBJ2-1; D ambiguous. The CDR3 runs to 16 residues. The V and J ends lost 6 bases and 6 bases respectively, with 21 bases between them. The CDR3 DNA follows: TGTGCCAGCAGCCAATATAACCCAGCTAGGATCAATGAGCAGTTCTTC. Residues: CASSQYNPARINEQFF.

In its sample, this clonotype was seen a few times. The chain links TRBV5-5 to TRBJ1-5; the match to TRBD1 covers 8 bases. The CDR3 consists of 14 residues. CDR1 and CDR2 (germline): SGHKS, YYEKEE (reference sequence). J lost 5 bases, V lost 7 bases, and 8 bases had no gene match. The CDR3 loop is CASGQGAVDQPQHF. The CDR3 nucleotides are TGTGCCAGCGGGCAGGGGGCTGTAGATCAGCCCCAGCATTTT.